The entry that follows covers one T cell receptor (beta chain) sequence. What it binds is unknown. This sample is drawn from a study of T cell responses to AZD1222 COVID-19 vaccine. Study conclusions and caveats: The study sampled repertoires only after the peak T cell response.

The repertoire was sequenced with immunoSEQ multiplex PCR; TCRdb's copy has only in-frame clones and lacks some. Found here are approximately 80,000 clones, roughly 87% of them singletons; the top ten hold roughly 24%. From germline, CDR1 is SGDLS and CDR2 YYNGEE. Trimming removed 3 bases at V and 4 bases at J, with 16 bases between. The CDR3 is 15 amino acids. This material consisted of peripheral blood, taken on day 0 of AZD1222 vaccination. This TCR was recovered from an adult in good health. V gene TRBV9 combines with J gene TRBJ1-2, with D perhaps matching TRBD1 (5 bases). The CDR3 DNA is TGTGCCAGCAGCGCCTACTCGGGGGGGGTCTATGGCTACACCTTC. It is translated as CASSAYSGGVYGYTF.